Listed below are T cell receptor beta chains from one sample, sequenced in a study of OX40 agonist ivuxolimab in advanced cancers. The method was immunoSEQ multiplex PCR; TCRdb's version includes in-frame clones alone and lacks a portion of them. The table lists about 80,000 clones, around 90% of them singletons. The input for sequencing was CD4+ or CD8+ T cells sorted from blood, taken in a trial of the OX40 agonist ivuxolimab. The receptors derive from an adult with an advanced solid tumor such as melanoma, head and neck, liver or kidney cancer. Both conserved end residues are part of each CDR3. Each record gives: clone size, J gene, V gene, D gene, CDR3 DNA, CDR3 protein. D genes are given only for firm matches. Size tells how often a clone was seen (once, few, many) or the class of an expanded clone, and some rows leave it out.

clone size: .
J gene: TRBJ2-7
V gene: TRBV6-6
D gene: TRBD2
CDR3 DNA: TGTGCCAGCAGAGGACTAGCGGGAGACTACGAGCAGTACTTC
CDR3 protein: CASRGLAGDYEQYF

clone size: .
J gene: TRBJ2-5
V gene: TRBV19
D gene: .
CDR3 DNA: TGTGCCAGTAGCAAGGACAATCCTTCCCAAGGGACCCAGTACTTC
CDR3 protein: CASSKDNPSQGTQYF

clone size: .
J gene: TRBJ1-3
V gene: TRBV7-9
D gene: .
CDR3 DNA: TGTGCCAGCAGAAAAACAGTCTCTGGAAACACCATATATTTT
CDR3 protein: CASRKTVSGNTIYF

clone size: .
J gene: TRBJ1-5
V gene: TRBV27
D gene: .
CDR3 DNA: TGTGCCAGCAGTTCCTATAGCAATCAGCCCCAGCATTTT
CDR3 protein: CASSSYSNQPQHF

clone size: .
J gene: TRBJ2-1
V gene: TRBV7-3
D gene: .
CDR3 DNA: TGTGCCAGCAGCAACCAACTCCTCCGTGAGCAGTTCTTC
CDR3 protein: CASSNQLLREQFF

clone size: .
J gene: TRBJ2-1
V gene: TRBV6-5
D gene: TRBD1
CDR3 DNA: TGTGCCAGCAGTTACTCCGGGACAGGTGAGAATGAGCAGTTCTTC
CDR3 protein: CASSYSGTGENEQFF

clone size: .
J gene: TRBJ1-1
V gene: TRBV4-3
D gene: .
CDR3 DNA: TGCGCCAGCAGCCAACCCACGTTGGGGACTGAAGCTTTCTTT
CDR3 protein: CASSQPTLGTEAFF

clone size: .
J gene: TRBJ2-2
V gene: TRBV27
D gene: .
CDR3 DNA: TGTGCCAGCAGGGGAGGACTTCCAAACACCGGGGAGCTGTTTTTT
CDR3 protein: CASRGGLPNTGELFF

clone size: .
J gene: TRBJ1-2
V gene: TRBV4-1
D gene: .
CDR3 DNA: TGCGCCAGCAGCCACAGGGGCGGCTACACCTTC
CDR3 protein: CASSHRGGYTF

clone size: .
J gene: TRBJ2-1
V gene: TRBV6-5
D gene: TRBD2
CDR3 DNA: TGTGCCAGCGGGAAAGGGAGGGGTGAGCAGTTCTTC
CDR3 protein: CASGKGRGEQFF

clone size: few
J gene: TRBJ2-3
V gene: TRBV5-1
D gene: TRBD1
CDR3 DNA: TGCGCCAGCAGCTTCCGGACAGGGGACGCAGATACGCAGTATTTT
CDR3 protein: CASSFRTGDADTQYF

clone size: .
J gene: TRBJ2-3
V gene: TRBV18
D gene: TRBD2
CDR3 DNA: TGTGCCAGCTCCCCCGGACTAGCGGGAGCTCGTGATACGCAGTATTTT
CDR3 protein: CASSPGLAGARDTQYF

clone size: .
J gene: TRBJ2-5
V gene: TRBV10-2
D gene: TRBD1
CDR3 DNA: TGCGCCAGCAGTGAGGGGACAGGGGCAGAGACCCAGTACTTC
CDR3 protein: CASSEGTGAETQYF

clone size: .
J gene: TRBJ2-5
V gene: TRBV2
D gene: TRBD1
CDR3 DNA: TGTGCCAGCACCGGACAGGGACAAGAGACCCAGTACTTC
CDR3 protein: CASTGQGQETQYF

clone size: .
J gene: TRBJ2-1
V gene: TRBV7-9
D gene: TRBD2
CDR3 DNA: TGTGCCAGCAGCTTATTAGCGGGAGGGTACAATGAGCAGTTCTTC
CDR3 protein: CASSLLAGGYNEQFF

clone size: .
J gene: TRBJ2-4
V gene: TRBV5-6
D gene: TRBD2
CDR3 DNA: TGTGCCAGCAGCGTACTAGCGGCAGCCAAAAACATTCAGTACTTC
CDR3 protein: CASSVLAAAKNIQYF

clone size: .
J gene: TRBJ2-5
V gene: TRBV10-3
D gene: .
CDR3 DNA: TGTGCCATCAGTGGGACGAAAGAGACCCAGTACTTC
CDR3 protein: CAISGTKETQYF

clone size: .
J gene: TRBJ1-2
V gene: TRBV11-2
D gene: .
CDR3 DNA: TGTGCCAGCAGCTTGCCGCACAGGGTAGGATCCTATGGCTACACCTTC
CDR3 protein: CASSLPHRVGSYGYTF

clone size: .
J gene: TRBJ2-5
V gene: TRBV20-1
D gene: .
CDR3 DNA: TGCAGTGCTGGTACCCAGTACTTC
CDR3 protein: CSAGTQYF

clone size: .
J gene: TRBJ2-5
V gene: TRBV6-4
D gene: TRBD1
CDR3 DNA: TGTGCCAACAAAGGACAGGGGGATCAAGAGACCCAGTACTTC
CDR3 protein: CANKGQGDQETQYF

clone size: once
J gene: TRBJ2-7
V gene: TRBV11-3
D gene: .
CDR3 DNA: TGTGCCAGCAGCCCCAGCAGAAACCGTCTTTACGAGCAGTACTTC
CDR3 protein: CASSPSRNRLYEQYF

clone size: .
J gene: TRBJ2-2
V gene: TRBV25-1
D gene: TRBD2
CDR3 DNA: TGTGCCAGCAGTGATGGGACTAGCGGTATAACCGGGGAGCTGTTTTTT
CDR3 protein: CASSDGTSGITGELFF

clone size: .
J gene: TRBJ2-2
V gene: TRBV5-4
D gene: .
CDR3 DNA: TGTGCCAGCAGCTTCCGGGGCAGAATGGTCGGGGAGCTGTTTTTT
CDR3 protein: CASSFRGRMVGELFF

clone size: .
J gene: TRBJ2-3
V gene: TRBV12-2
D gene: .
CDR3 DNA: TGTGCAAGTCGCTTAGGGGCAGTCACAGATACGCAGTATTTT
CDR3 protein: CASRLGAVTDTQYF

clone size: .
J gene: TRBJ2-7
V gene: TRBV9
D gene: TRBD2
CDR3 DNA: TGTGCCAGCAGCGCCTCTAGCGGGAGGTCGCCCGGCGAGCAGTACTTC
CDR3 protein: CASSASSGRSPGEQYF

clone size: once
J gene: TRBJ2-1
V gene: TRBV28
D gene: TRBD2
CDR3 DNA: TGTGCCAGCAGTTATATAAGCGGGAGATACAGTGAGCAGTTCTTC
CDR3 protein: CASSYISGRYSEQFF

clone size: .
J gene: TRBJ2-5
V gene: TRBV11-2
D gene: .
CDR3 DNA: TGTGCCAGCCCCGGTTCCGGGGACTTC
CDR3 protein: CASPGSGDF

clone size: .
J gene: TRBJ2-1
V gene: TRBV19
D gene: .
CDR3 DNA: TGTGCCAGTAGCCTGGACAGCGACCTTGGGCAGTTCTTC
CDR3 protein: CASSLDSDLGQFF

clone size: once
J gene: TRBJ2-1
V gene: TRBV10-2
D gene: .
CDR3 DNA: TGCGCCAGCAAATGGGACTGGATAAATGAGCAGTTCTTC
CDR3 protein: CASKWDWINEQFF

clone size: .
J gene: TRBJ2-7
V gene: TRBV27
D gene: TRBD2
CDR3 DNA: TGTGCCAGCAGTGTAGCGGGAGAGGGGGACGAGCAGTACTTC
CDR3 protein: CASSVAGEGDEQYF

clone size: .
J gene: TRBJ2-5
V gene: TRBV1
D gene: .
CDR3 DNA: TGCACCAGCAGCCAATTGCGGGGGCAAGAGACCCAGTACTTC
CDR3 protein: CTSSQLRGQETQYF

clone size: .
J gene: TRBJ2-3
V gene: TRBV19
D gene: TRBD1
CDR3 DNA: TGTGCCAGTAGTAGAACGGGACAGGGCCTCACAGATACGCAGTATTTT
CDR3 protein: CASSRTGQGLTDTQYF

clone size: .
J gene: TRBJ2-5
V gene: TRBV14
D gene: TRBD2
CDR3 DNA: TGTGCCAGCAGCCCCTTAGCGGGATTAGAGACCCAGTACTTC
CDR3 protein: CASSPLAGLETQYF

clone size: .
J gene: TRBJ2-7
V gene: TRBV19
D gene: .
CDR3 DNA: TGTGCCAGTAGAGGTCCTACCTACGAGCAGTACTTC
CDR3 protein: CASRGPTYEQYF

clone size: .
J gene: TRBJ2-7
V gene: TRBV9
D gene: .
CDR3 DNA: TGTGCCAGCAGCGTAGCAGGACAGACCTACGAGCAGTACTTC
CDR3 protein: CASSVAGQTYEQYF

clone size: .
J gene: TRBJ2-1
V gene: TRBV10-3
D gene: TRBD2
CDR3 DNA: TGTGCCATCAGTGCCACTAGCGGGAGATCCTACAATGAGCAGTTCTTC
CDR3 protein: CAISATSGRSYNEQFF

clone size: once
J gene: TRBJ1-2
V gene: TRBV5-1
D gene: .
CDR3 DNA: TGCGCCAGCAGTCCAGCCGCTAACTATGGCTACACCTTC
CDR3 protein: CASSPAANYGYTF

clone size: .
J gene: TRBJ2-3
V gene: TRBV19
D gene: .
CDR3 DNA: TGTGCCAGTACCCTAAATGGGGGATGGGGCACAGATACGCAGTATTTT
CDR3 protein: CASTLNGGWGTDTQYF

clone size: .
J gene: TRBJ2-7
V gene: TRBV28
D gene: .
CDR3 DNA: TGTGCCAGCAGAGGGTCGCTGAGGGAGCAGTACTTC
CDR3 protein: CASRGSLREQYF

clone size: .
J gene: TRBJ2-3
V gene: TRBV4-2
D gene: .
CDR3 DNA: TGTGCCAGCAGCCGATCAACGCGCACAGATACGCAGTATTTT
CDR3 protein: CASSRSTRTDTQYF

clone size: .
J gene: TRBJ2-2
V gene: TRBV6-1
D gene: TRBD1
CDR3 DNA: TGTGCCAGCAGTGTAGGGACAGGCAACACCGGGGAGCTGTTTTTT
CDR3 protein: CASSVGTGNTGELFF

clone size: .
J gene: TRBJ2-7
V gene: TRBV30
D gene: .
CDR3 DNA: TGTGCCTGGAGTGTAAGCATCTACGAGCAGTACTTC
CDR3 protein: CAWSVSIYEQYF

clone size: .
J gene: TRBJ1-5
V gene: TRBV6-5
D gene: .
CDR3 DNA: TGTGCCAGCAGTTACAGGGTAAATCAGCCCCAGCATTTT
CDR3 protein: CASSYRVNQPQHF

clone size: .
J gene: TRBJ2-1
V gene: TRBV7-3
D gene: TRBD2
CDR3 DNA: TGTGCCAGCACTACCGGACTAGCGCGAGAGCAGTTCTTC
CDR3 protein: CASTTGLAREQFF

clone size: once
J gene: TRBJ1-2
V gene: TRBV19
D gene: .
CDR3 DNA: TGTGCCAGTACCCCTGAGGGGGGCTGGGGCTACACCTTC
CDR3 protein: CASTPEGGWGYTF

clone size: once
J gene: TRBJ2-1
V gene: TRBV2
D gene: .
CDR3 DNA: TGTGCCATACACCCCGTCTCCTACAATGAGCAGTTCTTC
CDR3 protein: CAIHPVSYNEQFF

clone size: .
J gene: TRBJ2-7
V gene: TRBV6-6
D gene: .
CDR3 DNA: TGTGCCAGCAGTTACTCCTCGACAGAAATCTCCTACGAGCAGTACTTC
CDR3 protein: CASSYSSTEISYEQYF

clone size: .
J gene: TRBJ2-5
V gene: TRBV7-6
D gene: TRBD2
CDR3 DNA: TGTGCCAGCACCATAGCGGGAGGGATACAAGAGACCCAGTACTTC
CDR3 protein: CASTIAGGIQETQYF

clone size: .
J gene: TRBJ1-4
V gene: TRBV19
D gene: .
CDR3 DNA: TGTGCCAGTAGTATCGACAGGTACCTTGAAAAACTGTTTTTT
CDR3 protein: CASSIDRYLEKLFF

clone size: .
J gene: TRBJ1-6
V gene: TRBV2
D gene: .
CDR3 DNA: TGTGCCAGCAGTGAACAGGCCTTCCTTAATTCACCCCTCCACTTT
CDR3 protein: CASSEQAFLNSPLHF

clone size: .
J gene: TRBJ2-6
V gene: TRBV18
D gene: TRBD1
CDR3 DNA: TGTGCCAGCTCACCGGTAGGGACAGGGGGCTCTGGGGCCAACGTCCTGACTTTC
CDR3 protein: CASSPVGTGGSGANVLTF

clone size: .
J gene: TRBJ2-1
V gene: TRBV25-1
D gene: TRBD1
CDR3 DNA: TGTGCCAGCACTCGACAGGGAATCGAGCAGTTCTTC
CDR3 protein: CASTRQGIEQFF

clone size: once
J gene: TRBJ1-6
V gene: TRBV5-1
D gene: TRBD1
CDR3 DNA: TGCGCCAGCAGCTTGGTGACAGGGGGCAATTCACCCCTCCACTTT
CDR3 protein: CASSLVTGGNSPLHF

clone size: .
J gene: TRBJ1-1
V gene: TRBV5-6
D gene: TRBD1
CDR3 DNA: TGTGCCAGCAGCTGGGGGACAGGAATGAACACTGAAGCTTTCTTT
CDR3 protein: CASSWGTGMNTEAFF

clone size: .
J gene: TRBJ2-3
V gene: TRBV4-2
D gene: .
CDR3 DNA: TGTGCCAGCAGCCAAGACTTGCAGCGGCGCACAGATACGCAGTATTTT
CDR3 protein: CASSQDLQRRTDTQYF

clone size: .
J gene: TRBJ1-2
V gene: TRBV5-1
D gene: .
CDR3 DNA: TGCGCCAGCAGCTTCGGTATGGAGAGCTATGGCTACACCTTC
CDR3 protein: CASSFGMESYGYTF

clone size: .
J gene: TRBJ2-7
V gene: TRBV7-9
D gene: .
CDR3 DNA: TGTGCCACGGGGAGATACCTCTACGAGCAGTACTTC
CDR3 protein: CATGRYLYEQYF

clone size: .
J gene: TRBJ2-1
V gene: TRBV18
D gene: .
CDR3 DNA: TGTGCCAGCTCACCAAGTTGGCTAGCGTACAATGAGCAGTTCTTC
CDR3 protein: CASSPSWLAYNEQFF